This T cell receptor (beta chain) comes out of a study of T cell responses to AZD1222 COVID-19 vaccine. Looking at the study overall: Second-dose intervals near 4 or 12 weeks were combined. Points from the study as a whole: CD4 TCRs associated with vaccination spanned spike, dominating at 160-218 and 743-854. Increased Spike-specific TCR breadth and depth were observed after two AZD1222 doses.

A word on this clone: The antigen is undetermined. Other DNA sequences from this sample encode an identical CDR3 as well.

TCRdb keeps only in-frame clones here, not all; method: immunoSEQ multiplex PCR. The table lists under 130,000 clones, about 88% of them singletons. CDR1 and CDR2 from the germline V gene are DFQATT and SNEGSKA (reference sequence). Trimming shortened V by 3 bases and J by 7 bases, and 10 bases separated the two germline ends. The length of the CDR3 is 12 residues. The sequence came from an adult in good health. Sequenced material: peripheral blood, taken on day 0 of AZD1222 vaccination. The chain links TRBV20-1 to TRBJ2-1; weak D call: TRBD2 (7 bases). The CDR3 sequence: CSASRGGNEQFF. CDR3 in DNA: TGCAGTGCTAGTAGGGGGGGGAATGAGCAGTTCTTC.